This TCR beta chain stems from a study of cytomegalovirus exposure and HLA in healthy donors (dated by TCRdb to about 2017). Study-wide context: An earlier analysis of approximately 640 of the donors reported 250 to 300 Gb of sequence data and 117 million unique TCR beta sequences from some 180 million T cells. In an earlier analysis of roughly 580 of the donors, high-throughput TCR beta sequencing was used to judge whether each TCR beta V gene segment behaved as functional or pseudogenic. The study combined high-throughput TCR immunosequencing, statistical association of individual TCRs with disease status, and machine learning to predict cytomegalovirus infection status. Along with the roughly 670-subject first cohort, a separate validation cohort of over a hundred different subjects was used. Five DR-DQ haplotypes were treated as single units for association and clustering because of strong linkage in the cohort. Rather than drawing on any new phenotypic data, the later analysis identified candidate immune exposures from TCR beta sequences and the way those sequences occurred across donors. Of the 398 genotyped donors, about 84% fell in the genetic ancestry cluster associated with self-reported Caucasian donors. An early release that covered 640 HLA-typed donors contained approximately 300 gigabases of sequencing data and tens of millions of unique TCR sequences. Every repertoire in the discovery cohort had been generated on one and the same sequencing platform. To study patterns of TCR occurrence, a later analysis re-analyzed previously published TCR beta repertoires from around 660 donors and added high-resolution HLA genotyping. In a later genetic analysis, genome-wide SNP genotypes for about three fifths of the 666 donors were used, and that subset was treated as a discovery cohort. Both class I and class II loci were covered by HLA typing, at four-digit resolution. The study was designed to test whether signatures of past pathogen exposure could be identified by cataloging public T cell receptors. Using immunosequencing, the study profiled T cell repertoires from 500 to 800 subjects and related those repertoires to cytomegalovirus serostatus. Across 398 genotyped donors of the cohort, an average of roughly 230,000 unique TCR beta nucleotide sequences per donor were sequenced, and 15% to 20% of those sequences were non-productive. Donor age, sex, ethnicity and CMV serostatus were compiled together with the repertoire data. Typing coverage differed by locus: A, B, C, DRB1 and DQB1 were typed in about 620-640 donors, DQA1 in about 500, DPA1 in around 580, and DPB1 in 450 to 480. Results and caveats for the whole study, not just this receptor: The study listed 150 to 200 TCR beta chains as associated with cytomegalovirus. According to the authors, the approach could potentially be generalized to other disease states and immunological phenotypes. Because HLA typing was unavailable for some donors at each locus, only the typed subset was used in association tests. Most TCR sequences were observed very rarely across donors, whereas some public TCRs were present in many individuals. When HLA alleles, especially DR and DQ, strongly co-occurred, attributing TCR associations to individual alleles was difficult. In a later analysis, over 15,000 TCR beta sequences were associated with specific HLA alleles at a false discovery rate of 0.05. In a later analysis, several top co-occurrence clusters were reported to appear linked to parvovirus B19, influenza, CMV and Epstein-Barr virus. A few of the identified cytomegalovirus-associated TCR beta chains were confirmed in vitro to be specific for cytomegalovirus antigens. The 87-base-pair reads could not distinguish some IMGT-functional V segments, including TRBV6-2 and TRBV6-3, so those segments were excluded. A group of highly shared sequence variants was considered likely to be a technical artifact of the sequencing pipeline. In an earlier analysis of more than 500 of the donors, most TCR beta V segments appeared in productive rearrangements about 87% or about 30% of the time, broadly matching IMGT annotations. The classifier was reported to diagnose cytomegalovirus status with high specificity and sensitivity in both the original cohort and the validation cohort. In a later analysis, most CMV-associated TCR beta chains were found to appear HLA-restricted, with HLA associations seemingly driven largely by CMV exposure. For the cohort, immune exposure information was limited to CMV serostatus. A later analysis found that TCR association rates varied across HLA loci, with DRB1 alleles showing the most associated TCRs and HLA-C alleles the fewest. Sequencing depth was assumed to be roughly uniform across donors in the presence/absence analyses, though that assumption may not hold. Over 15 rarely observed V segments, including chromosome 9 orphons, were excluded from the earlier analysis of about 610 of the donors because counts were too low. The cohort was sequenced for TCR beta chains only, and without alpha or paired-chain data the features that could be detected were limited. Correlated functional status among segregating V segments might be attributable to linkage disequilibrium, but an unknown experimental factor could not be ruled out. A further reported finding was that TCR beta sequences accurately predicted the HLA-A and HLA-B alleles for most subjects in the first cohort. In a later analysis, HLA-associated TCR beta chains showed more clonal expansion and lower generation probabilities than non-associated chains that were equally common. According to a later genetic analysis, donors in an Asian-associated ancestry cluster had fewer N-insertions in productive TCRs than the approximately 710-donor mean. V-gene and J-gene trimming of TCR beta chains was associated with a missense DCLRE1C variant in a later genetic analysis, and the association was replicated in an independent cohort.

As regards this clone: No cognate antigen has been identified for it. No much larger clone exists at a distance of one base, and base qualities are not known.

The cohort consisted of some 670 healthy bone marrow donors. At the time of sampling, every cohort member was nominally healthy, though immune exposures that went unrecorded were likely present. The donor tested CMV seronegative, placing the donor among the 350 or so seronegative members of the cohort. Every donor gave a peripheral blood sample, and the peripheral blood mononuclear cells from that sample were used for TCR beta sequencing. The Qiagen DNeasy Blood Extraction Kit was used to extract genomic DNA from the blood cell samples. For this chain, trimming is 4 bases at the V end and 10 bases at the J end, and the number of junction bases without a gene match is 14. Based on the germline V gene, the CDR1 and CDR2 sequences are SGHRS and YFSETQ. From cysteine to phenylalanine, the CDR3 is 15 amino acids long. Of the read, only the CDR3 DNA is kept; its 45 bases are in frame from base 1. The library was obtained by the immunoSEQ multiplex PCR assay. A mixture of 60 forward primers for TCR Vbeta segments and 13 reverse primers for TCR Jbeta segments was used in the multiplex PCR. The CDR3 region of rearranged TCR beta genes was amplified from genomic DNA with a multiplex PCR assay. On the Illumina HiSeq System, the amplified TCR beta libraries were sequenced as 87-base-pair reads. Concerning the study's data processing: In a later analysis, approximately 74 million unique TCR beta chains were counted across the approximately 620 repertoires, and roughly 9.9 million of these chains were shared by at least two donors. Raw reads were error-corrected and collapsed into unique sequences with a nearest-neighbor algorithm that merged closely related sequences to remove PCR and sequencing errors. Alignment of CDR3 sequences to IMGT reference sequences was used to assign V, D and J gene segments. For a sequence to be retained, a match of at least six nucleotides was required to both a V gene segment and a J gene segment. Rearrangements were classified as productive when the CDR3 lacked stop codons and remained in frame with V and J, and all other rearrangements were classified as non-productive. CDR3 was defined by IMGT convention, running from the second conserved V-encoded cysteine to the conserved J-encoded phenylalanine. Sequences without an unambiguous match to a single V gene segment were excluded from the earlier analysis of about 630 of the donors. An earlier analysis of 587 of the donors classified V segments as functional when productive rearrangements were above 56.7% and as segregating when the standard deviation between donors was above 5%. A statistical classification framework was developed to diagnose cytomegalovirus status using the catalog of TCR beta chain sequences. In a later analysis, V and J genes were assigned by comparing TCR nucleotide sequences against IMGT/GENE-DB human TR gene sequences. Using the TCRdist pipeline, a later analysis assigned CDR3 sequences along with most-parsimonious VDJ recombination scenarios. In a later analysis, each TCR beta chain was defined by its CDR3 amino acid sequence together with its V-gene family, and reads lacking a unique V-gene family were excluded. As a way to deal with suspected cross-contamination and a sequencing artifact, a later analysis dropped hundreds of nucleotide sequences that were highly shared and had low generation probability. In a later analysis, a clonal expansion index for each public chain was calculated from normalized within-repertoire ranks of inferred template counts. In a later analysis, generation probabilities were computed using a VDJ recombination model fitted to out-of-frame rearrangements, and the results were checked against IGoR. Hypergeometric tests were used in a later analysis to score TCR-TCR, TCR-HLA and TCR-CMV co-occurrence, with a repertoire-size bias correction applied to the TCR pairs. A later analysis estimated false discovery rates by permuting HLA or CMV assignments 20 times. In a later analysis, co-occurring TCRs were grouped using DBSCAN, with TCRdist sequence similarity added in when clustering inside HLA-allele-positive subsets. For co-occurrence clustering, repertoires with fewer than 30,000 or more than 120,000 public chains were excluded, along with roughly five repertoires with anomalous nucleotide sharing. The table was pulled from immuneACCESS by TCRdb, which kept in-frame rearrangements only. Such tables lose some clones; where checked, under half of the loss comes from unresolved V genes, and the rest has no known cause. V and J calls and clone size are those listed in that table; D and trimming were worked out from the DNA. The sample contains under 200,000 clones, around 77% of them found a single time. The biggest ten clones account for approximately 2.5% of the sample.

The clonotype originates from a man aged 55 to 70 in good health and CMV-seronegative. The specimen was PBMCs. The rearrangement joined TRBV5-1 to TRBJ1-1, and 9 junctional nucleotides match TRBD1. This receptor has the CDR3 CASSVTGGPLTGAFF. The bases read TGCGCCAGCAGCGTGACAGGGGGGCCCCTGACCGGAGCTTTCTTT.